The 18 T cell receptor beta chains presented below share a single source sample, sequenced in a study of cytomegalovirus exposure and HLA in healthy donors listed by TCRdb under 2017. The library relied on the immunoSEQ multiplex PCR assay. For the multiplex PCR, a mixture combining 60 forward primers for TCR Vbeta segments and 13 reverse primers for TCR Jbeta segments was used. TCRdb took over this immuneACCESS table, retaining in-frame rearrangements with V and J assigned. Such tables are incomplete; in checked studies, under half of the missing clones stem from an unresolved V gene, and the remainder is unexplained. This sample is represented by 170,000 or so clones; just under 85% of them were singletons. About 4.9% of the sample goes to the ten largest clones. Source material: PBMCs. All receptors come from a girl aged 5-17 years in good health and CMV-seropositive.

The rearrangement joins TRBV5-1 to TRBJ1-1; no reliable D call. Germline CDR1 SGHRS, CDR2 YFSETQ. There are 16 residues in the CDR3. V dropped 3 bases and J dropped 1 base, with 16 bases sitting between them. The CDR3 protein is CASSSSVGVSNTEAFF. The CDR3 nucleotides read TGCGCCAGCAGCTCCTCGGTCGGGGTCTCGAACACTGAAGCTTTCTTT.

This chain joins TRBV7-3 and TRBJ2-2, with a tentative D call TRBD1 (6 bases). V was pared by 5 bases and J by 4 bases, with 17 bases between. The CDR3 contains 16 residues. Germline-derived CDR1 and CDR2 are SGHTA and FQGTGA. CDR3: CASSIGGTPVTGELFF. The CDR3 DNA follows: TGTGCCAGCAGCATCGGTGGGACACCGGTCACCGGGGAGCTGTTTTTT.

The V gene is TRBV30, the J gene TRBJ2-3, with D maybe TRBD2 (5 bases). V was shortened by 0 bases and J by 6 bases, with 19 bases between the two germline ends. Germline CDR1 reads GTSNPN; CDR2 reads SVGIG (reference sequence). This CDR3 spans 16 amino acids. CDR3 protein: CAWSVRFPASHDTQYF. As DNA, the CDR3 is TGTGCCTGGAGTGTAAGGTTTCCGGCTAGCCACGATACGCAGTATTTT.

This clone was detected only once. The chain couples TRBV10-3 to TRBJ1-1, with D uncertain. The CDR3 is made up of 14 amino acids. Germline V CDR1 and CDR2: ENHRY, SYGVKD. V lost 0 bases to trimming and J lost 1 base, with 6 bases between them. CDR3 loop: CAISESEGNTEAFF. CDR3 nucleotides: TGTGCCATCAGTGAGTCGGAGGGGAACACTGAAGCTTTCTTT.

This clone appeared once. This chain links TRBV19 with TRBJ2-4, with D maybe TRBD1 (5 bases). Germline CDR1 reads LNHDA; CDR2 reads SQIVND (reference sequence). The CDR3 covers 12 residues. V was clipped by 11 bases and J by 4 bases, with 12 bases between them. The CDR3 loop reads CASGQTKNIQYF. For the CDR3, the DNA is TGTGCCTCAGGGCAGACAAAAAACATTCAGTACTTC.

This clone was detected only a few times. The V and J genes are TRBV18 and TRBJ2-3; D is perhaps TRBD2 (6 bases). The CDR3 spans 16 residues. V lost 2 bases and J lost 3, with 15 bases in between. Looked up from germline, CDR1 is KGHSH and CDR2 is LQKENI. Here the CDR3 reads CASSPGTPRRTDTQYF. CDR3 DNA sequence: TGTGCCAGCTCACCAGGGACTCCGCGTCGAACAGATACGCAGTATTTT.

The chain links TRBV5-4 to TRBJ1-2; TRBD1 might be the D (5 bases). This CDR3 spans 14 amino acids. V lost 4 bases, J lost 2 bases, and 12 bases lay in between. The germline CDR1 and CDR2 sequences are SGHNT and YYREEE (reference sequence). The CDR3 DNA follows: TGTGCCAGCAGCCGACTGGGGGGAAACTATGGCTACACCTTC. This encodes CASSRLGGNYGYTF.

This chain connects TRBV30 to TRBJ2-1; TRBD2 matches at 9 bases. Trimming took 4 bases from V and 2 from J; bases not matched to a gene: 6. The CDR3 has 15 residues. The germline CDR1 and CDR2 sequences are GTSNPN and SVGIG (reference sequence). The CDR3 DNA is TGTGCCTGGATTCGAGCGGGGGGACCCTACAATGAGCAGTTCTTC. This codes for CAWIRAGGPYNEQFF.

The V gene is TRBV11-2, the J gene TRBJ1-2; D not certain. The V end lost 2 bases, the J end lost 4 bases, and 11 bases lay between the germline ends. CDR1 is SGHAT, CDR2 FQNNGV, per germline. CDR3 length: 14 residues. For the CDR3, the DNA is TGTGCCAGCAGCTTAATCCGGGAGAGCTATGGCTACACCTTC. It encodes CASSLIRESYGYTF.

The V call is TRBV9, the J call TRBJ2-7, with a weak D call TRBD2 (6 bases). The CDR3 is made up of 16 amino acids. The germline V and J ends were trimmed by 0 bases and 5 bases, with 18 bases remaining between them. Per the germline V gene, CDR1 is SGDLS and CDR2 is YYNGEE. The CDR3 region is CASSVDSGVSSHEQYF. DNA for the CDR3: TGTGCCAGCAGCGTAGATTCGGGGGTTAGCAGCCACGAGCAGTACTTC.

The chain joins TRBV5-1 to TRBJ2-7; maybe TRBD1 (7 bases). Looked up from germline, CDR1 is SGHRS and CDR2 is YFSETQ. V gave up 7 bases and J gave up 4 bases, with 24 bases separating them. The CDR3 covers 16 residues. The chain's CDR3 is CASSLAGGRDSYEQYF. CDR3 coding DNA: TGCGCCAGCTCCCTTGCAGGGGGGCGCGATAGTTACGAGCAGTACTTC.

V gene TRBV4-2 combines with J gene TRBJ2-7, with 8 positions matching TRBD2. There are 19 residues in the CDR3. Germline CDR1 LGHNA, CDR2 YNFKEQ. Trimming removed 0 bases from V and 3 bases from J; junction bases left unmatched: 16. The CDR3 sequence is CASSQDVSDWAGGLYEQYF. The CDR3 nucleotides read TGTGCCAGCAGCCAAGATGTGAGCGACTGGGCGGGGGGTCTCTACGAGCAGTACTTC.

V is TRBV5-1 and J is TRBJ1-1; maybe TRBD1 (5 bases). CDR1 and CDR2 from the germline V gene are SGHRS and YFSETQ. V was pared by 7 bases and J by 1 base, with 14 bases between. The CDR3 is 14 amino acids. The CDR3 protein is CASVSGRGNTEAFF. DNA of the CDR3: TGCGCCAGCGTCTCAGGGCGGGGGAACACTGAAGCTTTCTTT.

This clone was recorded a few times. This sequence joins TRBV7-8 and TRBJ2-5, with TRBD1 matching 7 bases. Germline-derived CDR1 and CDR2 are SGHVS and FQNEAQ. The CDR3 sequence is 14 residues long. Germline trimming cut 7 bases from V and 5 bases from J; bases unmatched to any gene: 10. The CDR3, as DNA: TGTGCCAGCAATTTGGGACAGCTGGGGGAGACCCAGTACTTC. Protein sequence: CASNLGQLGETQYF.

This chain links TRBV12-5 with TRBJ2-1; the D gene is possibly TRBD2 (5 bases). The V and J ends lost 1 base and 0 bases respectively, with 13 bases between them. The CDR3 contains 17 residues. Germline lookup yields CDR1 LGHNT and CDR2 FRNRAP. The chain's CDR3 is CASGLEPTGSSYNEQFF. CDR3 DNA sequence: TGTGCTAGTGGTTTGGAACCGACGGGGAGCTCCTACAATGAGCAGTTCTTC.

The V gene is TRBV10-2, the J gene TRBJ1-5; TRBD1 matches 11 bases. Germline V CDR1 and CDR2: WSHSY, SAAADI. The V gene end was trimmed by 6 bases and the J gene end by 0 bases; junction bases not matched to a gene: 7. This CDR3 is 17 amino acids long. The CDR3: CASRGQGGPYSNQPQHF. The CDR3 bases are TGCGCCAGCAGGGGACAGGGGGGACCCTATAGCAATCAGCCCCAGCATTTT.

V and J are TRBV15 and TRBJ1-4; 9 nucleotides match TRBD1. Germline V CDR1 and CDR2: LNHNV, YYDKDF (reference sequence). V lost 6 bases, J lost 7 bases, and 6 bases stayed unmatched. CDR3 length equals 14 residues. In nucleotides, the CDR3 is TGTGCCACCAGAACCGACAGGGGGAGTGAAAAACTGTTTTTT. Protein product: CATRTDRGSEKLFF.

This chain connects TRBV6-1 to TRBJ1-2, with D possibly matching TRBD1 (6 bases). Trimming pared 6 bases from V and 6 bases from J, leaving 14 bases between. CDR1 and CDR2 (germline): MNHNS, SASEGT. The CDR3 length is 13 residues. The CDR3 DNA reads as TGTGCCAGCAGAGATACAGGGAACGATGGCTACACCTTC. Encoded protein: CASRDTGNDGYTF.